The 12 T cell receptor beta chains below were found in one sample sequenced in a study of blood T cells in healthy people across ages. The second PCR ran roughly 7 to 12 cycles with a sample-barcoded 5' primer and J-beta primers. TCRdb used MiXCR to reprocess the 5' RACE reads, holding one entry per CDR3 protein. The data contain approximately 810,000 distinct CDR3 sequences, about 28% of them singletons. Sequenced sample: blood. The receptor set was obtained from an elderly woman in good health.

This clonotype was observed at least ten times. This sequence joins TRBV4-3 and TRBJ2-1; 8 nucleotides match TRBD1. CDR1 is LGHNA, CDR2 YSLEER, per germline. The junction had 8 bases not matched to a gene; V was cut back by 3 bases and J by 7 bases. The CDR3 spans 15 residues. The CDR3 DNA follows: TGCGCCAGCAGCCACGGGTCAGGGGGCACGAATGAGCAGTTCTTC. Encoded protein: CASSHGSGGTNEQFF.

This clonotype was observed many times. The CDR3 DNA is TGCAGTGCCCCGACTAGCGGGGGGGTCAATGAGCAGTTCTTC. Amino acid sequence: CSAPTSGGVNEQFF. The chain employs TRBV20-1 and TRBJ2-1, with 14 bases fitting TRBD2. The CDR3 runs to 14 residues. V was pared by 6 bases and J by 6 bases, with 4 bases of the junction left unmatched. The germline V gene encodes CDR1 DFQATT and CDR2 SNEGSKA (reference sequence).

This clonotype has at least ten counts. The CDR3 is CASNPTQESGYTF. CDR3 DNA sequence: TGTGCCAGCAACCCTACACAAGAGTCTGGCTACACCTTC. The chain recombines TRBV7-9 with TRBJ1-2; D uncertain. The germline V gene encodes CDR1 SEHNR and CDR2 FQNEAQ (reference sequence). V gave up 7 bases and J gave up 7 bases, with 16 bases separating them. The CDR3 has 13 amino acids.

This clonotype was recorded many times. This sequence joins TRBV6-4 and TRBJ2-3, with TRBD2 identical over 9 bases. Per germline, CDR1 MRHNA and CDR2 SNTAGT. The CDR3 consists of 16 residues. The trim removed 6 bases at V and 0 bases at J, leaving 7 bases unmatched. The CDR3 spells CASSPGLALSTDTQYF. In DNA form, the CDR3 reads TGTGCCAGCAGCCCGGGACTAGCCCTAAGCACAGATACGCAGTATTTT.

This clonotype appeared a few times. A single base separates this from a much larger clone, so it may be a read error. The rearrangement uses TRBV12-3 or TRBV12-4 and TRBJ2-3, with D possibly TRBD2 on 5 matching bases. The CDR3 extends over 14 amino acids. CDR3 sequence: CASSCAAGTDAQYF. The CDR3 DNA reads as TGTGCCAGCAGTTGTGCGGCGGGCACAGATGCGCAGTATTTT.

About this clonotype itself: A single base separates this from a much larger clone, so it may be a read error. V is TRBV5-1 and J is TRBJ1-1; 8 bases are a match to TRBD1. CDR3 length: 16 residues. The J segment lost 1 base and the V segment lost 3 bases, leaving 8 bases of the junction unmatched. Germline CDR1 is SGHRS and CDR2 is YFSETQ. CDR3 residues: CASSSGTGVRNTEAFF. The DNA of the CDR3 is TGCGCCAGCAGCTCCGGGACAGGCGTTAGGAACACTGAAGCTTTCTTT.

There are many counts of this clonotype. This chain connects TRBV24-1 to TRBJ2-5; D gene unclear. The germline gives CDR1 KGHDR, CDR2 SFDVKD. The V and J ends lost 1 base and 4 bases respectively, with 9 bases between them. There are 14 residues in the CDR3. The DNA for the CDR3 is TGTGCCACCAGTGATTTCCGGCAGCCAGAGACCCAGTACTTC. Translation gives CATSDFRQPETQYF.

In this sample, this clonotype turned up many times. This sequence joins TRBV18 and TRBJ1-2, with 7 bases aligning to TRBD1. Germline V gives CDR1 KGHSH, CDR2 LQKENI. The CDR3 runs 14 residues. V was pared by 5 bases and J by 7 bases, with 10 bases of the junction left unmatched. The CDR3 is CASSTRTGAGGYTF. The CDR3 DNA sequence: TGTGCCAGCTCAACGCGGACAGGAGCCGGTGGCTACACCTTC. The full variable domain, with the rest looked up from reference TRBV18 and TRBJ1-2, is NAGVMQNPRHLVRRRGQEARLRCSPMKGHSHVYWYRQLPEEGLKFMVYLQKENIIDESGMPKERFSAEFPKEGPSILRIQQVVRGDSAAYFCASSTRTGAGGYTFGSGTRLTVV.

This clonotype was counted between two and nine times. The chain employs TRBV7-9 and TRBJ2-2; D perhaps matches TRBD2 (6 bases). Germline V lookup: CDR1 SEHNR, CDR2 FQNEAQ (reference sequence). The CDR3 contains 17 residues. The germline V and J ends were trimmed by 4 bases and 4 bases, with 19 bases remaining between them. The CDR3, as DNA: TGTGCCAGCAGCTCACCCGCCACCTCTAGCGTCACCGGGGAGCTGTTTTTT. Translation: CASSSPATSSVTGELFF. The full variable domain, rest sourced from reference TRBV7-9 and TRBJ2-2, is DTGVSQNPRHKITKRGQNVTFRCDPISEHNRLYWYRQTLGQGPEFLTYFQNEAQLEKSRLLSDRFSAERPKGSFSTLEIQRTEQGDSAMYLCASSSPATSSVTGELFFGEGSRLTVL.

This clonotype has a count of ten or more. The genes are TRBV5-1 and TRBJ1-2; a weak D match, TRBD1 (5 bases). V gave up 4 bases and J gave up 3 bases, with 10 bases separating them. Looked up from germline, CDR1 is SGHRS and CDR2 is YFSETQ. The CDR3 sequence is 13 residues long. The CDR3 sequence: CASSGQGDYGYTF. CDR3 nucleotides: TGCGCCAGCAGCGGACAAGGGGACTATGGCTACACCTTC.

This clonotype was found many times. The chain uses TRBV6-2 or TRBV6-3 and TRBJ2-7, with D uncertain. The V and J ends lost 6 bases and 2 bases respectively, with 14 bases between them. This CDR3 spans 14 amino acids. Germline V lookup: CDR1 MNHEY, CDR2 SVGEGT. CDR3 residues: CASRWYSATYEQYF. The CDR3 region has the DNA TGTGCCAGCAGATGGTACAGTGCGACCTACGAGCAGTACTTC.

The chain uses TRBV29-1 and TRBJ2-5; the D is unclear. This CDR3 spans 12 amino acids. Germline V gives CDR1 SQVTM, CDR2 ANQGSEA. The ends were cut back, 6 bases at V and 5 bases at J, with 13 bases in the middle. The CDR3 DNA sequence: TGCAGCGTCCTACCCTCGACGGAGACCCAGTACTTC. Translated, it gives CSVLPSTETQYF. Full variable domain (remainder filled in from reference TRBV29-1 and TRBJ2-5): SAVISQKPSRDICQRGTSLTIQCQVDSQVTMMFWYRQQPGQSLTLIATANQGSEATYESGFVIDKFPISRPNLTFSTLTVSNMSPEDSSIYLCSVLPSTETQYFGPGTRLLVL.